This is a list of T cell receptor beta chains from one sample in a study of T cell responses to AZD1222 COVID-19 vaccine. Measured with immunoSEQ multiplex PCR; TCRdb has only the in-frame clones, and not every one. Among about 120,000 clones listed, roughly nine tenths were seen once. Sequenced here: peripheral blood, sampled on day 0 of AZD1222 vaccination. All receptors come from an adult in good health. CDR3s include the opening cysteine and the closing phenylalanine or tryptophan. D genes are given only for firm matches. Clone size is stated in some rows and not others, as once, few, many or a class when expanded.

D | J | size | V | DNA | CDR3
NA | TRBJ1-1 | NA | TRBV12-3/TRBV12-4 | TGTGCCAGCAGTGCCGGACCGAACACTGAAGCTTTCTTT | CASSAGPNTEAFF
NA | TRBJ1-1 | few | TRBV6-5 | TGTGCCAGCAGGTCACACGAGAACACTGAAGCTTTCTTT | CASRSHENTEAFF
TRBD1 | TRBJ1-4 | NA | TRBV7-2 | TGTGCCAGCAGCTCTCAGGGGGCTGGGACTAATGAAAAACTGTTTTTT | CASSSQGAGTNEKLFF
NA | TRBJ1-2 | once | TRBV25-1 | TGTGCCAGTGGAGCTAACTATGGCTACACCTTC | CASGANYGYTF
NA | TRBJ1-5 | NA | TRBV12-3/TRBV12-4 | TGTGCCAGCACCCCGGGGAATCAGCCCCAGCATTTT | CASTPGNQPQHF
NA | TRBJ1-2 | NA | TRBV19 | TGTGCCAGTAGTCTTAACACGATAGGGATCTATGGCTACACCTTC | CASSLNTIGIYGYTF
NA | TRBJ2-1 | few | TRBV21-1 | TGTGCCAGCAGCCCGCGACCAGGGAGATACAATGAGCAGTTCTTC | CASSPRPGRYNEQFF
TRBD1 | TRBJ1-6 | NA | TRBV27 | TGTGCCAGCAGTTCTGGGACAGGGGGTTCACCCCTCCACTTT | CASSSGTGGSPLHF
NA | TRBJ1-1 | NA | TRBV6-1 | TGTGCCAGCAGTGATAGAAGGAACACTGAAGCTTTCTTT | CASSDRRNTEAFF
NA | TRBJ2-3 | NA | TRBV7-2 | TGTGCCAGCAGCCACCCAGCAGGGGCAGGGTCGACAGATACGCAGTATTTT | CASSHPAGAGSTDTQYF
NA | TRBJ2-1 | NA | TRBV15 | TGTGCCACCAGCAGCAATTCCCACGACAGTAGTTATAGGGAGCAGTTCTTC | CATSSNSHDSSYREQFF
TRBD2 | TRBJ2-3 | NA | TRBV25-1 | TGTGCCAGCAGTGAATTTGCGACTAGCGGGGCGGCAGATACGCAGTATTTT | CASSEFATSGAADTQYF
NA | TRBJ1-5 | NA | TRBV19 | TGTGCCAGTAGTATATGGGGGGTATATAGCAATCAGCCCCAGCATTTT | CASSIWGVYSNQPQHF
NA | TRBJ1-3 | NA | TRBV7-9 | TGTGCCAGCAGCTCGCTGGACTCTGGAAACACCATATATTTT | CASSSLDSGNTIYF
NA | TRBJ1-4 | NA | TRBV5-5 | TGTGCCAGCAGCTTGCTCCAAGGGGAAAAACTGTTTTTT | CASSLLQGEKLFF
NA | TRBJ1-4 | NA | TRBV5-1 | TGCGCCAGCAGCTTGTCCAGCCACCCGACGAATGAAAAACTGTTTTTT | CASSLSSHPTNEKLFF